This passage covers 21 T cell receptor beta chains from one sample sequenced in a study of T-cell reconstitution after alpha-beta-depleted transplantation in children. Preparation of the TCRbeta library used unique molecular identifiers. TCRdb redid the calling of the PCR reads with MiXCR, one entry per CDR3 protein. The sample contains hundreds of thousands of distinct CDR3 sequences, around 16% of which appear only once. Specimen: PBMCs from the stem cell graft donor, collected from the stem cell graft. The receptor set was obtained from a human donor who donated a stem cell graft to a child with acute myeloid leukemia.

The chain uses TRBV7-2 and TRBJ2-1, with D hard to call. Trimming removed 8 bases from V and 0 bases from J, with 14 bases in between. CDR1 SGHTA and CDR2 FQGNSA come from the germline V gene. This CDR3 has 15 residues. The CDR3 here is CASASWTSSYNEQFF. CDR3 in DNA: TGTGCCAGCGCCTCGTGGACGAGCTCCTACAATGAGCAGTTCTTC.

This clonotype was picked up a small number of times. The chain employs TRBV29-1 and TRBJ2-3, with 7 bases fitting TRBD2. Trimming at V came to 3 bases and at J to 2 bases, leaving 11 bases not matched to a gene. The CDR3 is 16 amino acids. Germline values: CDR1 SQVTM, CDR2 ANQGSEA. The CDR3 region has the DNA TGCAGCGTTGACGGCTTGGCGGGGGTAATCACAGATACGCAGTATTTT. Its translation is CSVDGLAGVITDTQYF.

This clonotype has more than one count but fewer than ten. CDR3 nucleotides: TGCAGCGTTGAAGAAACCGGGCAGCCCCAGCATTTT. Its protein is CSVEETGQPQHF. The chain is built from TRBV29-1 and TRBJ1-5, with D uncertain. The CDR3 has 12 amino acids. From germline, CDR1 is SQVTM and CDR2 ANQGSEA. V dropped 0 bases and J dropped 7 bases, with 7 bases sitting between them.

This clonotype was seen only a few times. The gene calls are TRBV11-2 and TRBJ2-3, with 11 bases that match TRBD2. Germline V gives CDR1 SGHAT, CDR2 FQNNGV. This CDR3 contains 19 residues. With 2 bases clipped from V and 1 base from J, the junction kept 11 bases outside the gene matches. CDR3 DNA: TGTGCCAGCAGCTTACTCGGGACTAGCGGACCCTCAGGCACAGATACGCAGTATTTT. This gives the protein CASSLLGTSGPSGTDTQYF. The full variable domain, rest sourced from reference TRBV11-2 and TRBJ2-3, is EAGVAQSPRYKIIEKRQSVAFWCNPISGHATLYWYQQILGQGPKLLIQFQNNGVVDDSQLPKDRFSAERLKGVDSTLKIQPAKLEDSAVYLCASSLLGTSGPSGTDTQYFGPGTRLTVL.

Ten or more counts support this clonotype. V usage is TRBV6-6 and J usage is TRBJ2-5; D unclear. The CDR3 totals 11 residues. The V end lost 5 bases, the J end lost 10 bases, and 11 bases lay between the germline ends. Germline-derived CDR1 and CDR2 are MNHNY and SVGAGI (reference sequence). CDR3 loop: CASSHQLDQYF. The CDR3 DNA is TGTGCCAGCAGTCACCAACTGGACCAGTACTTC.

This clonotype was seen more than once but under ten times. V is TRBV5-1 and J is TRBJ2-5, with a possible D match to TRBD1 (5 bases). CDR3 size: 13 residues. Germline V gene sequence: CDR1 SGHRS, CDR2 YFSETQ. Trimming pared 5 bases from V and 2 bases from J, leaving 10 bases between. The CDR3 region has the DNA TGCGCCAGCAGATATACAGGACAAGAGACCCAGTACTTC. It encodes CASRYTGQETQYF.

The chain is built from TRBV7-9 and TRBJ2-7, with D unclear. V gave up 5 bases and J gave up 12 bases, with 20 bases separating them. The CDR3 has 13 amino acids. Germline CDR1 reads SEHNR; CDR2 reads FQNEAQ (reference sequence). CDR3 DNA: TGTGCCAGCAGCCTGACTGGGAATTCGCATCCGTACGTC. It codes for CASSLTGNSHPYV.

The genes are TRBV4-3 and TRBJ2-7; D is possibly TRBD1 or TRBD2 (5 bases each). The CDR3 runs 14 residues. The germline V and J ends were trimmed by 2 bases and 4 bases, with 12 bases remaining between them. Germline CDR1 is LGHNA and CDR2 is YSLEER. CDR3 amino acids: CASSQSTGLYEQYF. The CDR3 DNA sequence: TGCGCCAGCAGCCAATCGACGGGGCTTTACGAGCAGTACTTC.

The rearrangement joins TRBV27 to TRBJ2-7; tentative D call: TRBD1 (5 bases). V was shortened by 3 bases and J by 3 bases, with 9 bases between the two germline ends. Germline CDR1 and CDR2: MNHEY and SMNVEV (reference sequence). There are 13 residues in the CDR3. The CDR3 DNA sequence: TGTGCCAGCAGTTTCCCAGGGAACTACGAGCAGTACGTC. It encodes CASSFPGNYEQYV.

This sequence joins TRBV10-2 and TRBJ1-5; 7 bases align to TRBD1. The CDR3 covers 14 residues. V shed 6 bases and J 8 bases; nucleotides not matched to a gene: 10. Germline assignment: CDR1 WSHSY and CDR2 SAAADI. CDR3 sequence (DNA): TGCGCCAGCAGCGAGGGACAGATTAGGAAGCCCCAGCATTTT. It is translated as CASSEGQIRKPQHF.

Ten or more counts support this clonotype. The CDR3 DNA reads as TGTGCCAGCAGCGCGCCGGGGACGACTGAAGCTTTCTTT. Translated: CASSAPGTTEAFF. This chain joins TRBV5-5 and TRBJ1-1, with D tentatively TRBD1 (5 bases). The V and J ends lost 4 bases and 5 bases respectively, with 12 bases between them. Germline values: CDR1 SGHKS, CDR2 YYEKEE (reference sequence). This CDR3 is 13 amino acids long.

This clonotype was recorded many times. The rearrangement uses TRBV7-9 and TRBJ1-4, with D perhaps TRBD1 (6 bases). Germline values: CDR1 SEHNR, CDR2 FQNEAQ (reference sequence). V was shortened by 4 bases and J by 0 bases, with 15 bases between the two germline ends. This CDR3 is built from 17 residues. As DNA, the CDR3 is TGTGCCAGCAGCTCCTTCACAGGGCCTGCAACTAATGAAAAACTGTTTTTT. The encoded protein is CASSSFTGPATNEKLFF.

This clonotype was seen repeatedly, ten times or more. This rearrangement joins TRBV10-3 to TRBJ2-3, with D unclear. V was cut by 3 bases and J by 6 bases, with 13 bases left in between. The germline V gene encodes CDR1 ENHRY and CDR2 SYGVKD. The CDR3 has 14 amino acids. In nucleotides, the CDR3 is TGTGCCATCAGTGACGAGTCGAACCCCGATACGCAGTATTTT. Protein product: CAISDESNPDTQYF.

This clonotype was picked up a small number of times. The chain combines TRBV18 with TRBJ1-4; D remains unclear. V lost 6 bases to trimming and J lost 0 bases, with 8 bases between them. Germline loops: CDR1 KGHSH, CDR2 LQKENI. The CDR3 contains 14 residues. The CDR3 is CASSSGATNEKLFF. Here the CDR3 DNA reads TGTGCCAGCTCGTCCGGAGCAACTAATGAAAAACTGTTTTTT.

The table lists this clonotype with many counts. The chain recombines TRBV29-1 with TRBJ1-1; D may be TRBD1 (6 bases). Trimming took off 4 bases at V and 4 bases at J, with 13 bases between the two ends. Germline CDR1 reads SQVTM; CDR2 reads ANQGSEA. CDR3 length: 13 residues. The CDR3 DNA reads as TGCAGCGTTGTCAGGGGTTTAGCCACTGAAGCTTTCTTT. Protein sequence: CSVVRGLATEAFF.

The sample holds many counts of this clonotype. V is TRBV10-3 and J is TRBJ1-4; D possibly corresponds to TRBD1 (5 bases). This CDR3 region has 15 residues. The germline V gene encodes CDR1 ENHRY and CDR2 SYGVKD. Trimming took 2 bases from V and 8 from J, leaving 15 bases between them. The CDR3 protein is CAISELPGVEEKLFF. In DNA, the CDR3 is TGTGCCATCAGTGAGCTTCCGGGGGTAGAGGAAAAACTGTTTTTT.

The J gene is TRBJ1-1, the V gene TRBV18, with a weak D call TRBD1 (5 bases). V shed 1 base and J shed 1 base, with 16 bases lying between them. Germline V lookup: CDR1 KGHSH, CDR2 LQKENI. The length of the CDR3 is 17 residues. DNA for the CDR3: TGTGCCAGCTCACCACGGGGGATTTCCCAATCGAACACTGAAGCTTTCTTT. Its translation: CASSPRGISQSNTEAFF.

This clonotype was seen at least ten times. The chain combines TRBV20-1 with TRBJ2-7, with 7 bases matching TRBD2. The CDR3 has 16 amino acids. CDR1 and CDR2 (germline): DFQATT, SNEGSKA (reference sequence). J gave up 3 bases and V 3 bases, and 14 bases lay outside the gene matches. The CDR3 coding sequence is TGCAGTGCTAGGTTAACCCCTAGCGGACCGGGCTACGAGCAGTACTTC. The encoded protein is CSARLTPSGPGYEQYF.

The chain links TRBV3-1 to TRBJ2-1; TRBD2 matches 8 bases. Losses at the gene ends were 0 bases for V and 3 bases for J; bases not matched to a gene: 4. This CDR3 region has 16 residues. The germline V gene encodes CDR1 LGHDT and CDR2 YNNKEL (reference sequence). The CDR3 region is CASSQDVAGGYNEQFF. CDR3 coding DNA: TGTGCCAGCAGCCAAGATGTGGCGGGAGGCTACAATGAGCAGTTCTTC.

This clonotype has a single count. The V call is TRBV10-3, the J call TRBJ2-7; tentatively, D is TRBD1 (6 bases). This CDR3 is 13 amino acids long. V shed 8 bases and J shed 5 bases, with 16 bases lying between them. CDR1 is ENHRY and CDR2 is SYGVKD in the germline V gene. CDR3: CAIGLTGSDEQYV. DNA of the CDR3: TGTGCCATCGGTCTCACAGGGAGCGACGAGCAGTACGTC.

This clonotype came up many times. This chain uses TRBV7-2 with TRBJ2-3; possibly TRBD1 for D (6 bases). The germline V gene encodes CDR1 SGHTA and CDR2 FQGNSA. The CDR3 is made up of 15 amino acids. The germline V and J ends were trimmed by 4 bases and 1 base, with 12 bases remaining between them. As DNA, the CDR3 is TGTGCCAGCAGCTCCTCAGGGGTTCGCACAGATACGCAGTATTTT. Its protein is CASSSSGVRTDTQYF.